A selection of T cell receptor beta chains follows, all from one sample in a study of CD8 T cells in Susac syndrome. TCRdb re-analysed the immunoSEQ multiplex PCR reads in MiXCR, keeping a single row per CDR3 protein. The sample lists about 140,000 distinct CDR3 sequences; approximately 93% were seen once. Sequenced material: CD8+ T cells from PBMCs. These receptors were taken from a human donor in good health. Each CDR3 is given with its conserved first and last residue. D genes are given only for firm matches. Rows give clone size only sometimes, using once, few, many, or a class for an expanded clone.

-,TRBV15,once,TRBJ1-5,CATSRDQGLNQPQHF,TGTGCCACCAGCAGAGATCAGGGGCTTAATCAGCCCCAGCATTTT
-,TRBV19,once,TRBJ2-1,CASSISWGSVFNEQFF,TGTGCCAGTAGTATAAGTTGGGGGAGTGTTTTCAATGAGCAGTTCTTC
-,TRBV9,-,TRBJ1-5,CASSPSNGEGQPQHF,TGTGCCAGCAGCCCGAGCAACGGGGAAGGACAGCCCCAGCATTTT
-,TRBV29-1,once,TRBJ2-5,CSVEPRAISETQYF,TGCAGCGTTGAACCCCGGGCCATATCAGAGACCCAGTACTTC
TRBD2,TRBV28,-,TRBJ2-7,CASSLLAGAREQYF,TGTGCCAGCAGTTTATTAGCGGGAGCTCGGGAGCAGTACTTC
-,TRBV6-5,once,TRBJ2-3,CASSSPPGLSTDTQYF,TGTGCCAGCAGTTCGCCCCCGGGACTCAGCACAGATACGCAGTATTTT
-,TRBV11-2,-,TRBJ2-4,CASSLFRLAKNIQYF,TGTGCCAGCAGCTTATTCCGGTTAGCCAAAAACATTCAGTACTTC
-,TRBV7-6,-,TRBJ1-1,CASSSFSGHNTEAFF,TGTGCCAGCAGCTCCTTTTCGGGACACAACACTGAAGCTTTCTTT
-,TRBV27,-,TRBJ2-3,CASNPVVGSYTDTQYF,TGTGCCAGCAACCCGGTGGTGGGATCCTACACAGATACGCAGTATTTT
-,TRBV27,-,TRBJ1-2,CASSSGQWGGYTF,TGTGCCAGCAGTTCAGGACAATGGGGCGGCTACACCTTC
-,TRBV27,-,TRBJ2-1,CASSHRLDYNEQFF,TGTGCCAGCAGTCACCGACTAGACTACAATGAGCAGTTCTTC
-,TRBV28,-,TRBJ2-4,CASSLGPIQYF,TGTGCCAGCAGCCTCGGGCCCATTCAGTACTTC
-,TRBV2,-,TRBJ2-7,CASSGGILGYEQYF,TGTGCCAGCAGTGGGGGTATCTTGGGGTACGAGCAGTACTTC
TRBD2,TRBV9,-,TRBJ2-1,CASSDPGLAGNEQFF,TGTGCCAGCAGCGACCCGGGACTAGCGGGCAATGAGCAGTTCTTC
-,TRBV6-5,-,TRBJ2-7,CASSYGGSEQYF,TGTGCCAGCAGTTACGGTGGAAGCGAGCAGTACTTC
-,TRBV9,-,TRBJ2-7,CASSFEWGDEQYF,TGTGCCAGCAGCTTTGAGTGGGGGGACGAGCAGTACTTC
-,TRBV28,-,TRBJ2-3,CASSLTDTDTQYF,TGTGCCAGCAGTTTGACAGACACAGATACGCAGTATTTT
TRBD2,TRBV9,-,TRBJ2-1,CASSATGLAENEQFF,TGTGCCAGCAGCGCTACGGGACTAGCGGAAAATGAGCAGTTCTTC
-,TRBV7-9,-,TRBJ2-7,CASSPPGPPAYEQYF,TGTGCCAGCAGCCCACCGGGACCGCCAGCCTACGAGCAGTACTTC